What follows are 5 T cell receptor beta chains derived from one specimen sequenced in a study of human T cells and chemical hapten exposure. TCRdb re-called the RACE reads through MiXCR, storing one row per CDR3 protein. The table lists approximately 40,000 distinct CDR3 sequences, 3% to 3.5% of them singletons. Time point specified: patch test 2, 6 weeks after DPC sensitization. This sample's treatment: therapeutic diphenylcyclopropenone sensitization with weekly scalp DPC. Sequences were derived from whole blood, sampled in connection with sensitization to the hapten diphenylcyclopropenone (DPC). The receptors stem from a middle-aged man with alopecia areata. Some clones in this sample may be carry-over from other donors' samples.

Many counts were recorded for this clonotype. The chain recombines TRBV20-1 with TRBJ1-1, with D possibly TRBD1 on 5 matching bases. Trimming cost V 2 bases and J 4 bases, with 17 bases left between them. This CDR3 is 15 amino acids long. Germline assignment: CDR1 DFQATT and CDR2 SNEGSKA (reference sequence). The CDR3 DNA reads TGCAGTGCTAGACCAGCGACAGTACGGTCCACTGAAGCTTTCTTT. This codes for CSARPATVRSTEAFF.

J is TRBJ1-2 and V is TRBV6-6, with 7 bases that match TRBD1. CDR3 length: 15 residues. CDR1 and CDR2 from the germline V gene are MNHNY and SVGAGI (reference sequence). The junction had 15 bases not matched to a gene; V was cut back by 6 bases and J by 8 bases. CDR3 sequence reads: CASRAGDSYIWGYTF. CDR3 in DNA: TGTGCCAGCAGGGCCGGGGACAGTTACATATGGGGCTACACCTTC.

In its sample, this clonotype was seen a few times. V and J are TRBV7-8 and TRBJ2-7; 8 nucleotides agree with TRBD1. Germline CDR1 is SGHVS and CDR2 is FQNEAQ. The CDR3 length is 19 residues. V dropped 2 bases and J dropped 4; count of bases not matched to a gene: 19. CDR3 sequence reads: CASSLFRTGNVLRKYEQYF. The CDR3 DNA follows: TGTGCCAGCAGCTTATTCAGGACAGGGAACGTGTTAAGGAAATACGAGCAGTACTTC.

This clonotype was counted between two and nine times. The genes are TRBV20-1 and TRBJ1-2, with D maybe TRBD1 (6 bases). This CDR3 is 15 amino acids long. The V gene's germline CDR1 is DFQATT and CDR2 SNEGSKA (reference sequence). The V end lost 0 bases, the J end lost 4 bases, and 15 bases lay between the germline ends. The CDR3 DNA is TGCAGTGCTAGAGACCTGAACAGGGATTCCTATGGCTACACCTTC. It specifies CSARDLNRDSYGYTF.

This clonotype was counted many times. The chain carries TRBV20-1 and TRBJ2-5; tentatively, D is TRBD2 (5 bases). This CDR3 has 15 residues. V lost 1 base and J lost 5, with 17 bases in between. Germline loops: CDR1 DFQATT, CDR2 SNEGSKA (reference sequence). The CDR3 here is CSARVPSSASETQYF. As DNA, the CDR3 is TGCAGTGCTAGAGTCCCCAGTAGCGCGTCGGAGACCCAGTACTTC.